What follows is one T cell receptor beta chain and its context. Study processing details: Estimation of nucleated cell counts relied on the amplification of reference gene primers. Generated by immunoSEQ multiplex PCR, the TCRdb table keeps only in-frame clones and is missing some. V, J and clone size derive from that table, while D and trimming were established from the DNA sequence. The sample includes about 320,000 clones, nearly 90% of them seen just once. These data originate in a study of blood T cell repertoires in COVID-19. Study background: The United States, Italy and Spain were the sources of the acute and convalescent COVID-19 samples. Sources were T cells, B-cell-depleted T cells, or PBMCs; the material itself was cDNA or gDNA.

Trimming removed 7 bases at V and 6 bases at J, with 14 bases between. The CDR3 has 13 amino acids. Seattle patient enrollment occurred during active infection, with longitudinal follow-up thereafter. The sequenced material came from peripheral blood. The TCR was taken from a woman in her twenties or thirties with COVID-19, enrolled during active disease. The chain has TRBV12-3 or TRBV12-4 and TRBJ2-3; D gene unclear. CDR3 region: CASTPQISDTQYF. The CDR3 region has the DNA TGTGCCAGCACTCCCCAGATTTCGGATACGCAGTATTTT.